This T cell receptor (beta chain) was sequenced during a study of blood T cell repertoires in COVID-19 (dated by TCRdb to 2019 to 2021). About the investigation overall: Collaborator samples came from the United States, Italy and Spain and covered acute and convalescent phases of COVID-19. The repertoires were made available in a free public database intended to serve as a resource for research on the immune response to SARS-CoV-2. Where available, HLA class I and class II types were taken from metadata supplied by the sample provider and were not determined by assay-based typing. Subjects who had been exposed to COVID-19, were actively infected with it, or had recovered from it provided the deeply sampled blood TCRbeta repertoires that made up the dataset. Nearly every sample came with metadata listing a de-identified subject ID, COVID-19 status, age in years and sex. The material from the prospective study consisted of cDNA or gDNA derived from T cells, B-cell-depleted T cells, or PBMCs. Samples came from the ongoing ImmuneRACE study (first 160 participants) plus 1,254 subjects from 6 global collaborators.

In the prospective study, participants were roughly 18 to 89 years old, resided in 25 or so geographic areas of the United States, and were enrolled through a virtual design. In the prospective study, cohorts were assigned on the basis of participant-reported clinical history obtained from a screening survey and a study questionnaire. Recovered participants in ImmuneRACE Cohort 3 were defined by two consecutive negative NP/OP PCR tests, clearance by a healthcare professional, or resolution of symptoms. Mobile phlebotomists in the prospective study collected whole blood, serum and a nasopharyngeal or oropharyngeal swab from every participant. Prospective study participants could optionally give additional blood draws and questionnaires over an approximately 2-month period. Before DNA extraction, blood samples from the prospective study were shipped at room temperature or frozen. As to this clone: Its antigen is unknown. Nothing much larger sits one base from this clone, and base qualities are not available.

The immunoSEQ Assay, a bias-controlled multiplex PCR, was used to amplify TCRbeta CDR3 regions from genomic DNA. From the authors' description of their analysis: The number of nucleated cells in each sample was estimated by amplification of reference gene primers within the assay. To quantify the absolute abundance of each unique TCRbeta CDR3 rearrangement, sequence reads were collapsed and filtered. Productive Simpson clonality was computed per sample as the square root of Simpson's diversity index over productive rearrangements. Imported from immuneACCESS, the table was reduced by TCRdb to in-frame sequences with V and J called. These copies leave out some clones; in studies compared against another copy, an unresolved V gene accounts for under half, and the cause of the remainder is not known. That table supplies the V and J calls and clone size; D and trimming were determined from the DNA. This sample gives some 330,000 clones in total; 92% of them show up just once. The ten largest clones represent about 18% of the sample.

What the research found in general, with its limitations: The amount of clinical and demographic metadata varied by source and participant and was provided uncurated.

From cysteine to phenylalanine, the CDR3 is 16 amino acids long. Only the CDR3 region is kept as DNA, spanning 48 bases read in frame from base 1. Sequenced material: PBMCs or T cells enriched from blood (not recorded which). This TCR derives from a woman younger than 45 who had recovered from COVID-19. The sequence is built from TRBV21-1 and TRBJ1-2. TRBV21-1 is flagged as a pseudogene. The CDR3 reads CASSKNSRRGNYGYTF. The nucleotide sequence is TGTGCCAGCAGCAAAAATTCCCGACGGGGGAACTATGGCTACACCTTC.